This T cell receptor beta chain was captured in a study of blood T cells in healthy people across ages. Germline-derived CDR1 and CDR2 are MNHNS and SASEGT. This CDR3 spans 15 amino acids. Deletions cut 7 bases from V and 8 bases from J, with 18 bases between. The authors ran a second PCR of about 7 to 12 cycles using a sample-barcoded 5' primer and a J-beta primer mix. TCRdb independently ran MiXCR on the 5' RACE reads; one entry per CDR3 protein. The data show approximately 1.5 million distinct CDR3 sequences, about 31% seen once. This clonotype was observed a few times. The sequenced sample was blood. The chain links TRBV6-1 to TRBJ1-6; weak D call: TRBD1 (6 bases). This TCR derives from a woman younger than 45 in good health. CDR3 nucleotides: TGTGCCAGCAACGAGAATTACGGGACACATTCACCCCTCCACTTT. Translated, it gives CASNENYGTHSPLHF.